This TCR beta chain was obtained from a study of T cell responses to AZD1222 COVID-19 vaccine. As to this clone: Its target is unknown.

This CDR3 is 16 amino acids long. CDR1 and CDR2 from the germline V gene are SEHNR and FQNEAQ (reference sequence). Trimming pared 5 bases from V and 1 base from J, leaving 17 bases between. Notes on the study in general: Spike-specific TCR breadth and depth rose after two AZD1222 doses. The span of vaccine-associated CD4 TCRs extended across spike, with dominance at 160-218 and 743-854.

The table came from immunoSEQ multiplex PCR; TCRdb's copy has only in-frame clones and leaves some out. In the table there are about 150,000 clones, 88% of which are singletons. This chain links TRBV7-9 with TRBJ1-1; TRBD1 is a possible D gene (5 bases). This TCR was recovered from an adult in good health. Sample: peripheral blood, taken on day 0 of AZD1222 vaccination. The CDR3 loop is CASSRYGGTGNTEAFF. The DNA of the CDR3 is TGTGCCAGCAGCCGGTATGGGGGAACGGGGAACACTGAAGCTTTCTTT.